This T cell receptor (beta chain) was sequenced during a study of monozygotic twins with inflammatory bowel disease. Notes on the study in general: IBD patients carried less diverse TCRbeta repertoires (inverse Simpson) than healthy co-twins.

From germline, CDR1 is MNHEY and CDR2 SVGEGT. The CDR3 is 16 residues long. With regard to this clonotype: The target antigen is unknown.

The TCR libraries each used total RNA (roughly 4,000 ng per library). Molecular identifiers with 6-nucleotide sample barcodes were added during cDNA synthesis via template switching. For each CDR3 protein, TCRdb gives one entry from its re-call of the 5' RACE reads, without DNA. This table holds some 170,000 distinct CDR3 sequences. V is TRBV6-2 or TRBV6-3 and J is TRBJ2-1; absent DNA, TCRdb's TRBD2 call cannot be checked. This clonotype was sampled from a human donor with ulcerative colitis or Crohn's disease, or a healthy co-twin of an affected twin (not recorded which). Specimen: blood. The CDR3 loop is CASSYHSGSSYNEQFF.